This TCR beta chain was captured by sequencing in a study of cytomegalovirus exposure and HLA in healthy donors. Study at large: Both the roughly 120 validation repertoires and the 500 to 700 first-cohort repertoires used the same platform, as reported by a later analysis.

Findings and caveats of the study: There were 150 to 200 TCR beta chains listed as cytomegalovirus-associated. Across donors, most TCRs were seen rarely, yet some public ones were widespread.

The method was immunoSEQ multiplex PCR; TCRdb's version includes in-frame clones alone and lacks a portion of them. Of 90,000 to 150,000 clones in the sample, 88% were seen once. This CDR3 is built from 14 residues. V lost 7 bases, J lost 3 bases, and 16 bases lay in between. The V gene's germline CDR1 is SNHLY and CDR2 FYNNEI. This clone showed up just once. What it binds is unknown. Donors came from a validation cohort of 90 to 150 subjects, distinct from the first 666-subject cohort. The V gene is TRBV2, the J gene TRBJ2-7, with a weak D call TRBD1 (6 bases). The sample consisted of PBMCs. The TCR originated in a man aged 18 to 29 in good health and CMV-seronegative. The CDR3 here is CASKGRQVHYEQYF. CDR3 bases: TGTGCCAGCAAGGGGAGACAGGTGCACTACGAGCAGTACTTC.